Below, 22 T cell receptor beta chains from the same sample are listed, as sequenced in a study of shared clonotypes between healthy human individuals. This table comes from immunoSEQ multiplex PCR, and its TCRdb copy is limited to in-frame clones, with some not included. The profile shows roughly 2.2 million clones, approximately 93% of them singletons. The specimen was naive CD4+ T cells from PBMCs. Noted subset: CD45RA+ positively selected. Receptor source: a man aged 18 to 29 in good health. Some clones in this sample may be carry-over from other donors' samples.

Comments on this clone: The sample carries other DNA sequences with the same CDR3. The CDR3 protein is CASSLLSTDTQYF. DNA for the CDR3: TGTGCCAGCAGCTTACTCTCCACAGATACGCAGTATTTT. The chain joins TRBV7-3 to TRBJ2-3; D is unresolved. Germline V CDR1 and CDR2: SGHTA, FQGTGA. Trimming took 2 bases from V and 2 from J, leaving 5 bases between them. The CDR3 loop spans 13 amino acids.

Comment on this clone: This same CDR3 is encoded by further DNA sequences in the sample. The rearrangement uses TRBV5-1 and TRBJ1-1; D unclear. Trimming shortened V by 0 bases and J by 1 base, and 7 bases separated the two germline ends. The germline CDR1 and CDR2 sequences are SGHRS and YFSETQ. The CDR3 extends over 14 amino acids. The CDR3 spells CASSLVAGNTEAFF. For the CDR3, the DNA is TGCGCCAGCAGCTTGGTGGCGGGGAACACTGAAGCTTTCTTT.

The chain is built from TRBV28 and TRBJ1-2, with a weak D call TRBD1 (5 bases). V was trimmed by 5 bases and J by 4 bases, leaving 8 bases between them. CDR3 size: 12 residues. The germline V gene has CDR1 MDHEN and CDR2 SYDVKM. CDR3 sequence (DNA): TGTGCCAGCAGTGGGGCCGTCTATGGCTACACCTTC. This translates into CASSGAVYGYTF.

The CDR3 here is CASSQGNQPQHF. In DNA form, the CDR3 reads TGTGCCAGCTCACAGGGGAATCAGCCCCAGCATTTT. The chain employs TRBV13 and TRBJ1-5; TRBD1 matches 7 bases. The CDR3 contains 12 residues. Unmatched junction bases numbered 2, after V lost 8 bases and J lost 4 bases. The germline V gene encodes CDR1 PRHDT and CDR2 FYEKMQ (reference sequence).

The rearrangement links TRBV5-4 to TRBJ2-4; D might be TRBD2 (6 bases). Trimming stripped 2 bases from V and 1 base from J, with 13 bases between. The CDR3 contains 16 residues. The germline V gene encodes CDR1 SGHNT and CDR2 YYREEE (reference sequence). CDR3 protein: CASSLLRLAAKNIQYF. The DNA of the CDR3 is TGTGCCAGCAGCTTACTGAGGCTAGCGGCCAAAAACATTCAGTACTTC.

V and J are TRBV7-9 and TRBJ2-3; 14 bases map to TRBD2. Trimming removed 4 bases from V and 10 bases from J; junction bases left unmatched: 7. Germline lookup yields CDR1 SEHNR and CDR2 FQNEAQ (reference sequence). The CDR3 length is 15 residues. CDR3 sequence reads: CASSSPGLAGVAQYF. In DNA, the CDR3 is TGTGCCAGCAGCTCCCCGGGACTAGCGGGAGTGGCGCAGTATTTT. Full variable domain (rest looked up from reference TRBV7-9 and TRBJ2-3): DTGVSQNPRHKITKRGQNVTFRCDPISEHNRLYWYRQTLGQGPEFLTYFQNEAQLEKSRLLSDRFSAERPKGSFSTLEIQRTEQGDSAMYLCASSSPGLAGVAQYFGPGTRLTVL.

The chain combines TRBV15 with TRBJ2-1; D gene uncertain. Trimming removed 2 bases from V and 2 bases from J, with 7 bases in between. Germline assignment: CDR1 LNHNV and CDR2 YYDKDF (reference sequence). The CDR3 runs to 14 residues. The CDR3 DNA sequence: TGTGCCACCAGCAGACTAATGGCCTACAATGAGCAGTTCTTC. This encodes CATSRLMAYNEQFF.

CDR3 sequence reads: CASSEGGPQHF. CDR3 bases: TGTGCCAGCTCCGAAGGAGGACCCCAGCATTTT. This rearrangement joins TRBV18 to TRBJ1-5; the D is unclear. V was trimmed by 6 bases and J by 10 bases, leaving 10 bases between them. This CDR3 region has 11 residues. From germline, CDR1 is KGHSH and CDR2 LQKENI.

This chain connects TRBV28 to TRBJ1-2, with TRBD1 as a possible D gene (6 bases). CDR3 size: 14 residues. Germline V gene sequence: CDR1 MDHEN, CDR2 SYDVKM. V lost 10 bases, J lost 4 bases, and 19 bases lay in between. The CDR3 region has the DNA TGTGCCATCAACTACCCCGGACAGCTCTATGGCTACACCTTC. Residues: CAINYPGQLYGYTF.

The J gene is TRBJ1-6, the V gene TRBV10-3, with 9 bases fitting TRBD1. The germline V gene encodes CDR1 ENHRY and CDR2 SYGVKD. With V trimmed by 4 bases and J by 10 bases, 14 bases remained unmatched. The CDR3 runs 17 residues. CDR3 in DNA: TGTGCCATCAGTGGCCGGGACAGGGTTAATGGGAGGTCACCCCTCCACTTT. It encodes CAISGRDRVNGRSPLHF.

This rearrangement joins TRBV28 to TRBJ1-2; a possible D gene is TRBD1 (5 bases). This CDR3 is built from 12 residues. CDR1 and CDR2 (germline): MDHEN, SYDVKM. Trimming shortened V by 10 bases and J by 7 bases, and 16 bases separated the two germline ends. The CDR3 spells CANRDGRSGYTF. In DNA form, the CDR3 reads TGTGCCAACCGGGACGGACGATCTGGCTACACCTTC.

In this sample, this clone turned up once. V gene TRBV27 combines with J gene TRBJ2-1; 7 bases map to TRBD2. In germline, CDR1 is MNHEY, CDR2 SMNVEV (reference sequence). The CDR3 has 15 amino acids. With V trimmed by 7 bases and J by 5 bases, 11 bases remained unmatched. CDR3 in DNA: TGTGCCAGCACCCCCGGGCTAGCGGAGCACAATGAGCAGTTCTTC. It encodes CASTPGLAEHNEQFF.

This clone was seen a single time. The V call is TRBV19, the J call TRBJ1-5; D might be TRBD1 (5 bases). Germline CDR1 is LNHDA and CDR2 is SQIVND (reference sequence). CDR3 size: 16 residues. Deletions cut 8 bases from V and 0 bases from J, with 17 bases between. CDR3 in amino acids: CASGPPRGDSNQPQHF. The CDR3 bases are TGTGCCAGTGGTCCCCCAAGAGGGGATAGCAATCAGCCCCAGCATTTT.

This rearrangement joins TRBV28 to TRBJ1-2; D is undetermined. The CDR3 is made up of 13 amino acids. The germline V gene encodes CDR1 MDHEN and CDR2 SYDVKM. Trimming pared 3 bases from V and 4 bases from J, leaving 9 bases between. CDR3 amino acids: CASSLRPPYGYTF. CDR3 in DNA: TGTGCCAGCAGTTTGAGGCCCCCCTATGGCTACACCTTC.

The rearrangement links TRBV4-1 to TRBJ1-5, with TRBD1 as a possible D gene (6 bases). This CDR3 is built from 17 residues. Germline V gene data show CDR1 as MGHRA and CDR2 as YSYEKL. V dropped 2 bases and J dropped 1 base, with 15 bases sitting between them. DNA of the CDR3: TGCGCCAGCAGCCAAAAAGGGGGTCCCATCAGCAATCAGCCCCAGCATTTT. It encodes CASSQKGGPISNQPQHF.

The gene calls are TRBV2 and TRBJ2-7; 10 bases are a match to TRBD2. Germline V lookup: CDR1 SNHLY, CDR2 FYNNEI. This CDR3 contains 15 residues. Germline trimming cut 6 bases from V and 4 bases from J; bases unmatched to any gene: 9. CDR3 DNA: TGTGCCAGCAGGCCCTTAGCGGGAGGATTATACGAGCAGTACTTC. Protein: CASRPLAGGLYEQYF.

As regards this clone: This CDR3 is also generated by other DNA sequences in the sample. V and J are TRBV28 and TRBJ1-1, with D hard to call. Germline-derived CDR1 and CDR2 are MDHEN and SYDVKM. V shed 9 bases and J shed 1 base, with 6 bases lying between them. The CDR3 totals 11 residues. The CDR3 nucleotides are TGTGCCAGTAACAGGAACACTGAAGCTTTCTTT. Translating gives CASNRNTEAFF.

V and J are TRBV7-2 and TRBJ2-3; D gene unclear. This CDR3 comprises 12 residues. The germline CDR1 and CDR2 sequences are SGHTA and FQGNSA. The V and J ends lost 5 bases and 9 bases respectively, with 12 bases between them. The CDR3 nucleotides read TGTGCCAGCAGCCCCGCGCGAGGCACGCAGTATTTT. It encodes CASSPARGTQYF.

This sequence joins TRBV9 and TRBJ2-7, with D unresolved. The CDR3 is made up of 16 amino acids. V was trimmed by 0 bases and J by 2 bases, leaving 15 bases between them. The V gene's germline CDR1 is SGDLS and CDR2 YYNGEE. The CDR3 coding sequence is TGTGCCAGCAGCGTAGTGAGTTGGGCAACTCCCTACGAGCAGTACTTC. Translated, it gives CASSVVSWATPYEQYF. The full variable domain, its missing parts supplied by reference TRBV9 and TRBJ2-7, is DSGVTQTPKHLITATGQRVTLRCSPRSGDLSVYWYQQSLDQGLQFLIQYYNGEERAKGNILERFSAQQFPDLHSELNLSSLELGDSALYFCASSVVSWATPYEQYFGPGTRLTVT.

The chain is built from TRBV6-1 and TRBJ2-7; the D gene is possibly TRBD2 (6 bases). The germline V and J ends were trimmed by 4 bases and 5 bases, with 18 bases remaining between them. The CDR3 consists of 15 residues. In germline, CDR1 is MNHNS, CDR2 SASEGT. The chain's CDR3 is CASSARRLERDEQYF. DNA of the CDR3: TGTGCCAGCAGTGCTCGCCGACTAGAGCGGGACGAGCAGTACTTC.

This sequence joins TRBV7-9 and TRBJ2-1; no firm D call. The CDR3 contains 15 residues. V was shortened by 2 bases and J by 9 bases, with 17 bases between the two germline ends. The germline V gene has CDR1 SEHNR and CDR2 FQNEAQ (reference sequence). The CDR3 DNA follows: TGTGCCAGCAGCTTATTAGCCCGAACGGGTGCTGAGCAGTTCTTC. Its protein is CASSLLARTGAEQFF.

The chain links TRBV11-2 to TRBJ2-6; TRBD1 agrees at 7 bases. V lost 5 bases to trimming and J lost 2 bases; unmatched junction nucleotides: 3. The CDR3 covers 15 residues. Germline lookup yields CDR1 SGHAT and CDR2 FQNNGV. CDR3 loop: CASSHTGAGANVLTF. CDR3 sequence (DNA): TGTGCCAGCAGCCACACAGGGGCTGGGGCCAACGTCCTGACTTTC.